The 18 T cell receptor beta chains below were found in one sample sequenced in a study of blood T cell repertoires in COVID-19. TCRdb keeps only in-frame clones here, not all; method: immunoSEQ multiplex PCR. The sample consists of around 110,000 clones, about 89% of them appearing once. The sequencing input was peripheral blood. These receptors came from a man aged 40-49 years with active or convalescent COVID-19.

The count of this clone is one. The rearrangement uses TRBV7-8 and TRBJ1-4, with D tentatively TRBD1 (6 bases). Germline V gives CDR1 SGHVS, CDR2 FQNEAQ. The CDR3 is 15 amino acids. V lost 3 bases and J 8 bases, leaving 16 bases between the germline ends. Here the CDR3 DNA reads TGTGCCAGCAGCTTCAACGGCAGGGGAGAGGAAAAACTGTTTTTT. Amino acid sequence: CASSFNGRGEEKLFF.

The rearrangement uses TRBV4-3 and TRBJ2-7; a possible D gene is TRBD2 (6 bases). Germline CDR1 LGHNA, CDR2 YSLEER. This CDR3 region has 15 residues. V lost 5 bases and J 0 bases, leaving 14 bases between the germline ends. The CDR3 DNA is TGCGCCAGCAGCGTCGGGACTGGGAGCTCCTACGAGCAGTACTTC. This translates into CASSVGTGSSYEQYF.

The chain has TRBV9 and TRBJ1-6; no clear D gene. The ends were cut back, 5 bases at V and 7 bases at J, with 13 bases in the middle. This CDR3 has 14 amino acids. Germline lookup yields CDR1 SGDLS and CDR2 YYNGEE. This CDR3 is CASRATVVNSPLHF. Here the CDR3 DNA reads TGTGCCAGCAGAGCCACAGTGGTAAATTCACCCCTCCACTTT. Filled out from reference TRBV9 and TRBJ1-6, the complete variable domain reads DSGVTQTPKHLITATGQRVTLRCSPRSGDLSVYWYQQSLDQGLQFLIQYYNGEERAKGNILERFSAQQFPDLHSELNLSSLELGDSALYFCASRATVVNSPLHFGNGTRLTVT.

The V call is TRBV28, the J call TRBJ2-2; D gene unclear. The V end was cut by 6 bases, the J end by 8 bases, with 13 bases between. The CDR3 contains 13 residues. Per the germline V gene, CDR1 is MDHEN and CDR2 is SYDVKM. Here the CDR3 DNA reads TGTGCCAGCAGCCCACGGAAGGAGGGGGAGCTGTTTTTT. Its translation is CASSPRKEGELFF.

The CDR3 protein is CASSFLQGYYTF. CDR3 DNA sequence: TGTGCCAGTAGTTTCCTTCAGGGTTACTACACCTTC. The chain carries TRBV19 and TRBJ1-2; perhaps TRBD1 as D (5 bases). Trimming cost V 5 bases and J 10 bases, with 14 bases left between them. Germline-derived CDR1 and CDR2 are LNHDA and SQIVND (reference sequence). CDR3 length: 12 amino acids.

This clone was counted once. V usage is TRBV27 and J usage is TRBJ1-4, with unresolved D. The CDR3 covers 15 residues. The V and J ends lost 2 bases and 0 bases respectively, with 7 bases between them. The germline CDR1 and CDR2 sequences are MNHEY and SMNVEV (reference sequence). CDR3 protein: CASSLRTATNEKLFF. In DNA form, the CDR3 reads TGTGCCAGCAGTTTAAGAACTGCAACTAATGAAAAACTGTTTTTT.

This clone was observed once. The chain employs TRBV18 and TRBJ1-2; D unresolved. The CDR3 extends over 14 amino acids. V was cut by 1 base and J by 6 bases, with 12 bases left in between. Germline lookup yields CDR1 KGHSH and CDR2 LQKENI. The CDR3 sequence is CASSPRSEQDGYTF. Written as DNA, the CDR3 is TGTGCCAGCTCACCACGATCAGAGCAGGATGGCTACACCTTC.

The chain employs TRBV18 and TRBJ2-7; 8 positions match TRBD1. V was pared by 5 bases and J by 2 bases, with 2 bases of the junction left unmatched. CDR1 and CDR2 from the germline V gene are KGHSH and LQKENI. This CDR3 has 13 amino acids. The CDR3 is CASSGTGPYEQYF. CDR3 sequence (DNA): TGTGCCAGCTCAGGGACAGGCCCCTACGAGCAGTACTTC.

The V gene is TRBV7-2, the J gene TRBJ1-5; D is undetermined. This CDR3 comprises 13 residues. V lost 3 bases and J 3 bases, leaving 6 bases between the germline ends. Germline CDR1 is SGHTA and CDR2 is FQGNSA. Written as DNA, the CDR3 is TGTGCCAGCAGCTTCCTCTTCAATCAGCCCCAGCATTTT. It translates to CASSFLFNQPQHF. The entire variable domain, with the rest obtained from reference TRBV7-2 and TRBJ1-5, is as follows: GAGVSQSPSNKVTEKGKDVELRCDPISGHTALYWYRQSLGQGLEFLIYFQGNSAPDKSGLPSDRFSAERTGGSVSTLTIQRTQQEDSAVYLCASSFLFNQPQHFGDGTRLSIL.

The rearrangement links TRBV3-1 (or the pseudogene TRBV3-2) to TRBJ1-1; D is uncertain. Trimming left V 6 bases short and J 1 base short, with 6 bases between. Germline-derived CDR1 and CDR2 are LGHDT and YNNKEL (reference sequence). The CDR3 runs to 12 residues. This chain's CDR3 is CASRPGNTEAFF. The CDR3 DNA is TGTGCCAGCAGACCCGGGAACACTGAAGCTTTCTTT.

The chain couples TRBV19 to TRBJ2-5; 8 nucleotides agree with TRBD1. Germline loops: CDR1 LNHDA, CDR2 SQIVND (reference sequence). This CDR3 contains 13 residues. Trimming removed 6 bases from V and 5 bases from J; junction bases left unmatched: 5. Here the CDR3 reads CASRAGGMETQYF. In DNA, the CDR3 is TGTGCCAGTAGGGCAGGGGGCATGGAGACCCAGTACTTC.

The chain links TRBV3-1 (or the pseudogene TRBV3-2) to TRBJ1-6; D is ambiguous. This CDR3 spans 18 amino acids. The germline gives CDR1 LGHDT, CDR2 YNNKEL (reference sequence). The V and J ends lost 5 bases and 5 bases respectively, with 22 bases between them. Here the CDR3 reads CASSERLPIIHHNSPLHF. The CDR3 bases are TGTGCCAGCAGCGAACGTCTTCCCATCATACATCATAATTCACCCCTCCACTTT.

This sequence joins TRBV7-3 and TRBJ2-1; 9 nucleotides align to TRBD2. The CDR3 loop spans 16 amino acids. V gave up 2 bases and J gave up 5 bases; unmatched junction bases: 7. Germline assignment: CDR1 SGHTA and CDR2 FQGTGA. CDR3 protein: CASSLWLAGDHNEQFF. The CDR3 DNA follows: TGTGCCAGCAGCTTATGGTTAGCGGGAGATCACAATGAGCAGTTCTTC.

This chain uses TRBV7-8 with TRBJ2-3, with D possibly matching TRBD1 (5 bases). V was cut by 4 bases and J by 1 base, with 15 bases left in between. The CDR3 totals 16 residues. Looked up from germline, CDR1 is SGHVS and CDR2 is FQNEAQ. The CDR3 sequence is CASSSRIWGRTDTQYF. CDR3 nucleotides: TGTGCCAGCAGCTCACGGATCTGGGGCCGCACAGATACGCAGTATTTT.

The rearrangement uses TRBV24-1 and TRBJ1-2; D may be TRBD1 (5 bases). Germline V gene data show CDR1 as KGHDR and CDR2 as SFDVKD. V lost 12 bases to trimming and J lost 1 base, with 11 bases between them. The CDR3 is 12 amino acids. CDR3 DNA sequence: TGTGCCCACAGGAACCTTAACTATGGCTACACCTTC. Translation gives CAHRNLNYGYTF.

The chain links TRBV27 to TRBJ2-2; no definite D call. CDR1 is MNHEY, CDR2 SMNVEV, per germline (reference sequence). V lost 5 bases, J lost 2 bases, and 6 bases lay in between. The CDR3 runs to 13 residues. This CDR3 is CASSILNTGELFF. CDR3 DNA: TGTGCCAGCAGTATACTCAACACCGGGGAGCTGTTTTTT.

V usage is TRBV10-3 and J usage is TRBJ2-2; possibly TRBD1 for D (5 bases). The V gene lost 4 bases and the J gene lost 5 bases, with 14 bases spanning the gap. This CDR3 has 15 residues. Per the germline V gene, CDR1 is ENHRY and CDR2 is SYGVKD. The CDR3 coding sequence is TGTGCCATCAGTGCCCCAGGGTCGGTTACCGGGGAGCTGTTTTTT. Protein product: CAISAPGSVTGELFF.

The genes are TRBV18 and TRBJ2-1, with D possibly TRBD2 on 6 matching bases. Germline V gene sequence: CDR1 KGHSH, CDR2 LQKENI. The CDR3 has 12 residues. The V end was cut by 3 bases, the J end by 8 bases, with 8 bases between. The CDR3 is CASSPQRDEQFF. Written as DNA, the CDR3 is TGTGCCAGCTCACCTCAGCGGGATGAGCAGTTCTTC.